What follows are 25 T cell receptor beta chains derived from one specimen sequenced in a study of cytomegalovirus exposure and HLA in healthy donors. The PCR had 60 Vbeta and 13 Jbeta primers. Repertoires were generated with immunoSEQ multiplex PCR, while TCRdb's copy carries only in-frame clones and drops some. Among around 170,000 clones listed, about 80% were seen once. Sequencing used PBMCs. All receptors come from a man aged 35 to 55 in good health and CMV-seronegative.

The chain combines TRBV7-8 with TRBJ2-6; D ambiguous. V lost 4 bases, J lost 4 bases, and 11 bases lay in between. Germline CDR1 and CDR2: SGHVS and FQNEAQ. The CDR3 consists of 15 residues. DNA for the CDR3: TGTGCCAGCAGCTCTTTGGCTCCCGGGGCCAACGTCCTGACTTTC. It is translated as CASSSLAPGANVLTF.

The rearrangement joins TRBV10-3 to TRBJ2-7; 15 bases align to TRBD2. CDR1 ENHRY and CDR2 SYGVKD come from the germline V gene. The CDR3 extends over 14 amino acids. V lost 6 bases to trimming and J lost 7 bases; unmatched junction nucleotides: 4. CDR3: CAIRGLAGGGEQYF. CDR3 sequence (DNA): TGTGCCATCAGGGGACTAGCGGGAGGTGGAGAGCAGTACTTC.

This clone came up a few times. The chain has TRBV19 and TRBJ1-3; no definite D call. The V gene lost 3 bases and the J gene lost 3 bases, with 9 bases spanning the gap. CDR1 is LNHDA, CDR2 SQIVND, per germline (reference sequence). The length of the CDR3 is 14 residues. The CDR3 here is CASSIKTYGNTIYF. CDR3 bases: TGTGCCAGTAGTATCAAGACTTATGGAAACACCATATATTTT.

The chain uses TRBV7-9 and TRBJ2-1; 8 bases are shared with TRBD2. The CDR3 extends over 14 amino acids. Per the germline V gene, CDR1 is SEHNR and CDR2 is FQNEAQ (reference sequence). V lost 1 base to trimming and J lost 6 bases; unmatched junction nucleotides: 2. CDR3: CASSLGTSPNEQFF. In DNA, the CDR3 is TGTGCCAGCAGCTTAGGGACTAGCCCCAATGAGCAGTTCTTC.

The CDR3 region has the DNA TGTGCCAGCAGCCAGGGACTAGCGGGGTTATCCTACAATGAGCAGTTCTTC. Amino acid sequence: CASSQGLAGLSYNEQFF. V is TRBV7-9 and J is TRBJ2-1; 13 nucleotides line up with TRBD2. From germline, CDR1 is SEHNR and CDR2 FQNEAQ (reference sequence). J lost 1 base, V lost 5 bases, and 5 bases had no gene match. CDR3 size: 17 residues. The variable domain in full, completed from reference TRBV7-9 and TRBJ2-1, reads DTGVSQNPRHKITKRGQNVTFRCDPISEHNRLYWYRQTLGQGPEFLTYFQNEAQLEKSRLLSDRFSAERPKGSFSTLEIQRTEQGDSAMYLCASSQGLAGLSYNEQFFGPGTRLTVL.

The chain recombines TRBV28 with TRBJ2-3, with TRBD1 as a possible D gene (7 bases). Per germline, CDR1 MDHEN and CDR2 SYDVKM. Trimming took 5 bases from V and 2 from J, leaving 17 bases between them. The CDR3 is made up of 16 amino acids. The CDR3 DNA reads as TGTGCCAGCAGTCGTCAGGGGGGAGGAATCACAGATACGCAGTATTTT. Residues: CASSRQGGGITDTQYF. Full variable domain (missing parts from reference TRBV28 and TRBJ2-3): DVKVTQSSRYLVKRTGEKVFLECVQDMDHENMFWYRQDPGLGLRLIYFSYDVKMKEKGDIPEGYSVSREKKERFSLILESASTNQTSMYLCASSRQGGGITDTQYFGPGTRLTVL.

The chain joins TRBV7-8 to TRBJ2-1; TRBD1 agrees at 9 bases. There are 15 residues in the CDR3. CDR1 and CDR2 (germline): SGHVS, FQNEAQ. Unmatched junction bases numbered 7, after V lost 5 bases and J lost 5 bases. This CDR3 reads CASSPGTGMNNEQFF. CDR3 coding DNA: TGTGCCAGCAGCCCAGGGACAGGGATGAACAATGAGCAGTTCTTC.

The chain has TRBV7-6 and TRBJ2-6, with D hard to call. Per the germline V gene, CDR1 is SGHVS and CDR2 is FNYEAQ. The CDR3 length is 16 residues. Trimming left V 1 base short and J 0 bases short, with 7 bases between. In DNA, the CDR3 is TGTGCCAGCAGCTTAGTGTTCAGCTCTGGGGCCAACGTCCTGACTTTC. Translation: CASSLVFSSGANVLTF.

CDR3 sequence (DNA): TGTGCCAGCAGTTATCGGAGCAGCTACGAGCAGTACTTC. Its protein is CASSYRSSYEQYF. V gene TRBV6-1 combines with J gene TRBJ2-7; no definite D call. This CDR3 spans 13 amino acids. V was cut by 5 bases and J by 3 bases, with 11 bases left in between. The germline V gene has CDR1 MNHNS and CDR2 SASEGT.

V and J are TRBV10-3 and TRBJ2-1; perhaps TRBD2 as D (6 bases). The CDR3 is made up of 15 amino acids. V was shortened by 0 bases and J by 5 bases, with 11 bases between the two germline ends. Per the germline V gene, CDR1 is ENHRY and CDR2 is SYGVKD. CDR3 amino acids: CAISESGGLNNEQFF. The CDR3 DNA reads as TGTGCCATCAGTGAGTCGGGGGGACTGAACAATGAGCAGTTCTTC.

The chain joins TRBV7-2 to TRBJ2-3; the D gene is possibly TRBD2 (5 bases). V lost 6 bases and J lost 3, with 10 bases in between. The CDR3 is made up of 13 amino acids. Germline V CDR1 and CDR2: SGHTA, FQGNSA. CDR3 loop: CASSIARTDTQYF. Here the CDR3 DNA reads TGTGCCAGCAGTATAGCGAGGACAGATACGCAGTATTTT.

The rearrangement joins TRBV11-3 to TRBJ1-2; TRBD1 might be the D (6 bases). From germline, CDR1 is SGHNT and CDR2 YENEEA. Trimming took 5 bases from V and 14 from J, leaving 18 bases between them. This CDR3 has 12 residues. Here the CDR3 reads CASSPSPGQPTF. The CDR3 DNA follows: TGTGCCAGCAGCCCTTCGCCCGGACAGCCAACCTTC. The entire variable domain, with the rest obtained from reference TRBV11-3 and TRBJ1-2, is as follows: EAGVVQSPRYKIIEKKQPVAFWCNPISGHNTLYWYLQNLGQGPELLIRYENEEAVDDSQLPKDRFSAERLKGVDSTLKIQPAELGDSAVYLCASSPSPGQPTFGSGTRLTVV.

This rearrangement joins TRBV9 to TRBJ2-3, with 8 bases lining up with TRBD2. The CDR3 has 13 residues. In germline, CDR1 is SGDLS, CDR2 YYNGEE. V shed 0 bases, J shed 6 bases, and the junction held 0 bases outside the gene matches. The CDR3 region has the DNA TGTGCCAGCAGCGTAGGACTAGCGGATACGCAGTATTTT. Amino acid sequence: CASSVGLADTQYF.

This chain uses TRBV25-1 with TRBJ1-3, with 7 bases aligning to TRBD1. Trimming removed 6 bases from V and 14 bases from J; junction bases left unmatched: 10. From germline, CDR1 is MGHDK and CDR2 SYGVNS. The CDR3 has 12 residues. The CDR3 DNA reads TGTGCCAGCAGCCAAGGGGGCAAACTCCTATATTTT. Protein product: CASSQGGKLLYF.

The chain recombines TRBV4-1 with TRBJ1-2, with D tentatively TRBD1 (5 bases). The V and J ends lost 1 base and 3 bases respectively, with 12 bases between them. This CDR3 is 15 amino acids long. Looked up from germline, CDR1 is MGHRA and CDR2 is YSYEKL. The CDR3: CASSQVSGGHYGYTF. CDR3 in DNA: TGCGCCAGCAGCCAAGTTTCGGGGGGACACTATGGCTACACCTTC.

The chain combines TRBV10-3 with TRBJ1-2; perhaps TRBD1 as D (5 bases). Germline CDR1 reads ENHRY; CDR2 reads SYGVKD. This CDR3 spans 15 amino acids. Trimming pared 6 bases from V and 7 bases from J, leaving 21 bases between. CDR3 region: CAIRGDSGGTPGYTF. The CDR3 DNA is TGTGCCATCAGAGGGGACTCGGGGGGGACTCCTGGCTACACCTTC.

The CDR3 reads CASSHRTSGYYEQYF. The CDR3 bases are TGTGCCAGCAGCCACAGGACTAGCGGTTACTACGAGCAGTACTTC. The chain recombines TRBV7-2 with TRBJ2-7; the match to TRBD2 covers 10 bases. The CDR3 extends over 15 amino acids. Trimming removed 5 bases from V and 3 bases from J; junction bases left unmatched: 7. Germline CDR1 and CDR2: SGHTA and FQGNSA.

In this sample, this clone turned up a few times. This chain uses TRBV7-2 with TRBJ1-1; TRBD1 matches at 8 bases. The CDR3 spans 15 residues. CDR1 and CDR2 (germline): SGHTA, FQGNSA. Losses at the gene ends were 5 bases for V and 1 base for J; bases not matched to a gene: 6. The CDR3 is CASSLGTGSNTEAFF. Written as DNA, the CDR3 is TGTGCCAGCAGCCTGGGGACAGGATCGAACACTGAAGCTTTCTTT.

The V call is TRBV19, the J call TRBJ1-1, with 9 nucleotides matching TRBD1. CDR1 and CDR2 from the germline V gene are LNHDA and SQIVND (reference sequence). With V trimmed by 7 bases and J by 2 bases, 14 bases remained unmatched. This CDR3 region has 17 residues. The CDR3 reads CASTPLPGQGFNTEAFF. The CDR3 nucleotides read TGTGCCAGTACGCCCCTCCCGGGACAGGGATTCAACACTGAAGCTTTCTTT.

The CDR3 loop reads CAWVPTPGRSGGYTF. The DNA for the CDR3 is TGTGCCTGGGTGCCCACCCCGGGGAGATCGGGTGGCTACACCTTC. The rearrangement joins TRBV30 to TRBJ1-2; D not certain. CDR1 GTSNPN and CDR2 SVGIG come from the germline V gene (reference sequence). The CDR3 is 15 amino acids. V lost 5 bases to trimming and J lost 7 bases, with 23 bases between them.

The V gene is TRBV6-5, the J gene TRBJ2-5, with 12 bases lining up with TRBD2. This CDR3 region has 16 residues. The germline gives CDR1 MNHEY, CDR2 SVGAGI. With V trimmed by 0 bases and J by 4 bases, 3 bases remained unmatched. CDR3 DNA: TGTGCCAGCAGTTACTCGGCTAGCGGGGGGGGAGAGACCCAGTACTTC. The encoded protein is CASSYSASGGGETQYF.

The V and J genes are TRBV14 and TRBJ2-7, with D possibly being TRBD2 (5 bases). The CDR3 loop spans 13 amino acids. Germline loops: CDR1 SGHDN, CDR2 FVKESK. V lost 3 bases to trimming and J lost 3 bases, with 9 bases between them. The CDR3 sequence: CASSQYEGYEQYF. The CDR3 nucleotides read TGTGCCAGCAGCCAGTATGAGGGCTACGAGCAGTACTTC.

V usage is TRBV2 and J usage is TRBJ2-5, with TRBD1 matching 8 bases. Matching the DNA end better, TRBJ2-7 makes the J call doubtful. Looked up from germline, CDR1 is SNHLY and CDR2 is FYNNEI. CDR3 length equals 14 residues. The CDR3 sequence is CASTRDRTSYEQYF. In DNA form, the CDR3 reads TGTGCCAGCACCCGGGACAGGACGTCCTACGAGCAGTACTTC.

The chain couples TRBV7-2 to TRBJ2-2; 9 nucleotides match TRBD1. CDR1 is SGHTA and CDR2 is FQGNSA in the germline V gene. CDR3 length: 15 amino acids. The junction had 6 bases not matched to a gene; V was cut back by 5 bases and J by 5 bases. The CDR3: CASSPGQGLTGELFF. The CDR3 DNA reads TGTGCCAGCAGCCCTGGACAGGGGTTGACCGGGGAGCTGTTTTTT.

The CDR3 reads CASNPPSGGGREKLFF. The CDR3 DNA is TGTGCCAGCAACCCGCCAAGTGGAGGCGGGAGAGAAAAACTGTTTTTT. The chain carries TRBV7-9 and TRBJ1-4; D gene ambiguous. Germline CDR1 is SEHNR and CDR2 is FQNEAQ (reference sequence). The CDR3 runs 16 residues. The ends were cut back, 7 bases at V and 8 bases at J, with 23 bases in the middle.